This T cell receptor (beta chain) stems from a study of tumor and adjacent non-tumor tissue in lung cancer. Across the whole study: Samples averaged approximately 4.2 million productive TCRbeta reads each. Study results and caveats: Normal lung showed higher cumulative top 100 clone frequency than tumor.

TCRbeta libraries were built with three rounds of nested PCR, modified from ARM-PCR. A single record per CDR3 protein comes from TCRdb applying MiXCR to the multiplex PCR reads. The sample includes 120,000 or so distinct CDR3 sequences, about 66% seen only once; the top ten take 9.5% to 15%. This clonotype was found many times. The antigen is not known. The template was RNA from unsorted bulk tissue. Trimming took off 1 base at V and 7 bases at J, with 13 bases between the two ends. The CDR3 has 14 amino acids. The germline V gene has CDR1 DFQATT and CDR2 SNEGSKA (reference sequence). The J gene is TRBJ1-4, the V gene TRBV20-1, with no clear D. The sequenced material came from lung tumor tissue. The clonotype comes from a man younger than 45 with non-small cell lung cancer. The DNA for the CDR3 is TGCAGTGCTAGAGGTGGGAAGGGCGGTGAAAAACTGTTTTTT. The encoded protein is CSARGGKGGEKLFF.